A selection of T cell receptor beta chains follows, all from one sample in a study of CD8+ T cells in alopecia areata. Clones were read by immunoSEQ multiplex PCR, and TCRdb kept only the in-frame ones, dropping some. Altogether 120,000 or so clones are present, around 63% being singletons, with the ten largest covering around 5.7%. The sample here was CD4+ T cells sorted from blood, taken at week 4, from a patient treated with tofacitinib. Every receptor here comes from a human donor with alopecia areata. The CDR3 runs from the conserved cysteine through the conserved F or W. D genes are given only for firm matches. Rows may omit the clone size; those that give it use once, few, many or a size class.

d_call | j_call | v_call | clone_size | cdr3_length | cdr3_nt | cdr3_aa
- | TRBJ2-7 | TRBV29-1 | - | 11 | TGCAGCGTTGATTTAGCTCAAGAGCAGTACTTC | CSVDLAQEQYF
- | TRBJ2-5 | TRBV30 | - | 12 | TGTGCCTGGAGTCGCGTTTCGGAGACCCAGTACTTC | CAWSRVSETQYF
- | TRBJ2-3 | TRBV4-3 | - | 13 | TGCGCCAGCAGCCGTGGAAACCTAGATACGCAGTATTTT | CASSRGNLDTQYF
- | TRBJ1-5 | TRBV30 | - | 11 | TGTGCCTGGAGTGTATCCGGGAGCCAGCATTTT | CAWSVSGSQHF
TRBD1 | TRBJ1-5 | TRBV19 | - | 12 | TGTGCCAGTAGACAGGGGGCTCAGCCCCAGCATTTT | CASRQGAQPQHF
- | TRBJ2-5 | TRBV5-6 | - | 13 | TGTGCCAGCAGCTTCAGGAACCAAGAGACCCAGTACTTC | CASSFRNQETQYF
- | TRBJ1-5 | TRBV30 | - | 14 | TGTGCCTGGGGACAGATCGAGACGCATCAGCCCCAGCATTTT | CAWGQIETHQPQHF
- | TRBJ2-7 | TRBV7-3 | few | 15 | TGTGCCAGCAGCTTACTTGCGGGGCGGGGAAACGAGCAGTACTTC | CASSLLAGRGNEQYF
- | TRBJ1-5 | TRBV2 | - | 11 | TGTGCCAGCAGTGATGAAGGGAGCCAGCATTTT | CASSDEGSQHF
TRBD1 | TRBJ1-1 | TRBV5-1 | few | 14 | TGCGCCAGCAGCTACACAGGGGTAGAGACTGAAGCTTTCTTT | CASSYTGVETEAFF
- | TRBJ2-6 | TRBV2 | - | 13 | TGTGCCACCAGGGGTACCGGGGCCAACGTCCTGACTTTC | CATRGTGANVLTF
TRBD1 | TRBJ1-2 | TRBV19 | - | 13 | TGTGCCACATCGGGACAGGCATTCTATGGCTACACCTTC | CATSGQAFYGYTF
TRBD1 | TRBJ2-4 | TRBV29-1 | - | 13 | TGCAGCGCGCAGGGACAGACCAAAAACATTCAGTACTTC | CSAQGQTKNIQYF
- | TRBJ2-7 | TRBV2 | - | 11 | TGTGCCAGCAGGGACCGCTACGAGCAGTACTTC | CASRDRYEQYF
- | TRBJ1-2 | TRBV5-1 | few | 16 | TGCGCCAGCAGCTTGGAAGGCACCCAAATAGGTTATGGCTACACCTTC | CASSLEGTQIGYGYTF
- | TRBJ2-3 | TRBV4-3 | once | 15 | TGCGCCAGCAGCCAGGAGGGACAGTCCACAGATACGCAGTATTTT | CASSQEGQSTDTQYF
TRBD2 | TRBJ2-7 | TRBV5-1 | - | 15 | TGCGCCAGCAGCTCTACAGCGGGAGGGATCTCCGAGCAGTACTTC | CASSSTAGGISEQYF
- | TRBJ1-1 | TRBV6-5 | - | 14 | TGTGCCAGCAGTTACGGGGGAGGGAGGACTGAAGCTTTCTTT | CASSYGGGRTEAFF
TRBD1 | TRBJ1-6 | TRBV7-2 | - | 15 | TGTGCCAGCAGCTCCACGGGACAGCCTAATTCACCCCTCCACTTT | CASSSTGQPNSPLHF
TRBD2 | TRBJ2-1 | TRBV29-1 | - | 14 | TGCAGCGTTGTGCCTAGCGGACTTCGGAATGAGCAGTTCTTC | CSVVPSGLRNEQFF
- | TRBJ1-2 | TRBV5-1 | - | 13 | TGCGCCAGCAGCTTCGGGGCCTCCAATGGCTACACCTTC | CASSFGASNGYTF
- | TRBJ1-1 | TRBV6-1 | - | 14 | TGTGCCAGCAGTGCATCTCTCCAGGGAACTGAAGCTTTCTTT | CASSASLQGTEAFF
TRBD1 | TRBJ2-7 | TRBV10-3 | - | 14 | TGTGCCATCAGTGAACTAAGACAGGGATACGAGCAGTACTTC | CAISELRQGYEQYF
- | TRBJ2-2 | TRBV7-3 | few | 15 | TGTGCCAGCAGCTTAATGGGCACTGTCACCGGGGAGCTGTTTTTT | CASSLMGTVTGELFF
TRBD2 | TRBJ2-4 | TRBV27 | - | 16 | TGTGCCAGCAGTCCCCTAGCGGGGGTAGCCAAAAACATTCAGTACTTC | CASSPLAGVAKNIQYF
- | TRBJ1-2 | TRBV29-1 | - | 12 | TGCAGCGGGGGAGGGGAAGACTATGGCTACACCTTC | CSGGGEDYGYTF
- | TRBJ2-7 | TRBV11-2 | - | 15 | TGTGCCAGCAGAACAGGACAGCGTCCGGCCGGCGAGCAGTACTTC | CASRTGQRPAGEQYF
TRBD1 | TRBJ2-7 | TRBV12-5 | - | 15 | TGTGCTAGTGGCCGGGACAGGGGGCTTCGGTACGAGCAGTACTTC | CASGRDRGLRYEQYF
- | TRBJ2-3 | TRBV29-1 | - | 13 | TGCAGCGTTGACCTGTCTAGCACAGATACGCAGTATTTT | CSVDLSSTDTQYF
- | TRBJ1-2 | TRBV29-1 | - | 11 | TGCAGCGTTGAAGGAGGGAATGGCTACACCTTC | CSVEGGNGYTF
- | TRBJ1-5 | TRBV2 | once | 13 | TGTGCCAGCCGGTGGCAGGGAGGCCAGCCCCAGCATTTT | CASRWQGGQPQHF
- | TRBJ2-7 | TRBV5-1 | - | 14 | TGCGCCAGCAGCTTGAGAACAGGGCTTCGCGAGCAGTACTTC | CASSLRTGLREQYF
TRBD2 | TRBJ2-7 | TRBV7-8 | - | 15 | TGTGCCAGCAGCCTTCGACTAGCGGGAACCTACGAGCAGTACTTC | CASSLRLAGTYEQYF
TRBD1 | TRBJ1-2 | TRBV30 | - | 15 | TGTGCCTGGAGTGTACTCTGGCAGGGGGATGGTGGCTACACCTTC | CAWSVLWQGDGGYTF
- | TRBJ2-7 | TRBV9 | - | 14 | TGTGCCAGCAGCGTATTCCCGGGGGCCATCGAGCAGTACTTC | CASSVFPGAIEQYF
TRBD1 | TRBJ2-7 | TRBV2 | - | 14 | TGTGCCAGCAACAGGGGGCAAGTTTCCTACGAGCAGTACTTC | CASNRGQVSYEQYF
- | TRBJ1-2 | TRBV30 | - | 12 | TGTGCCTGGAGTCGGGGAAGCTATGGCTACACCTTC | CAWSRGSYGYTF
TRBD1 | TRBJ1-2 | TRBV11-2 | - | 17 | TGTGCCAGCAGCTTAAGCGGGACAGGGGGCGCAGGCTATGGCTACACCTTC | CASSLSGTGGAGYGYTF
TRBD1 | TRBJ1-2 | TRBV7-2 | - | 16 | TGTGCCAGCAGCTTAGTTTCTTACCAGGGGGCGGGAGGCTACACCTTC | CASSLVSYQGAGGYTF
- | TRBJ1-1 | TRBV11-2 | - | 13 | TGTGCCAGCAGCTTGGAGCGGAGCACTGAAGCTTTCTTT | CASSLERSTEAFF
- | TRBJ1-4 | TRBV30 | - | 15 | TGTGCCTGGAGTGTACTAAGGCGGACTAATGAAAAACTGTTTTTT | CAWSVLRRTNEKLFF
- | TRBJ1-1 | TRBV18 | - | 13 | TGTGCCAGCTCACCGGGGGATAACACTGAAGCTTTCTTT | CASSPGDNTEAFF
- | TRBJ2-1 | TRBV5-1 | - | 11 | TGCGCCAGCAGCCCAGGACAGACGAAGTTCTTC | CASSPGQTKFF
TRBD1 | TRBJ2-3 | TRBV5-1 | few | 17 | TGCGCCAGCAGCCGCTCCTTGAGGGGGCAGAGTATGGATACGCAGTATTTT | CASSRSLRGQSMDTQYF
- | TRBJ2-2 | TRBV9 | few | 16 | TGTGCCAGCAGCGTAGCGAGCACTTCGAACACCGGGGAGCTGTTTTTT | CASSVASTSNTGELFF
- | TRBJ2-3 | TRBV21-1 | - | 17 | TGTGCCAGCAGCGCCCGACCTACAGGGGTTGGGACAGATACGCAGTATTTT | CASSARPTGVGTDTQYF
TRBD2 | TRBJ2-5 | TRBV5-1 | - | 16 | TGCGCCAGCAGCTCTATCGCAACTAGCGGCCAAGAGACCCAGTACTTC | CASSSIATSGQETQYF
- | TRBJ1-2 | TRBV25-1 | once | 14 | TGTGCCAGCGGACGTACAGGTTCTCTCTATGGCTACACCTTC | CASGRTGSLYGYTF
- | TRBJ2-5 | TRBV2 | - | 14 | TGTGCCAGCAGTCAAACCAGAAATGGGGAGACCCAGTACTTC | CASSQTRNGETQYF
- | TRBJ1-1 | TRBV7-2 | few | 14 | TGTGCCAGCAGCTCCAGGGAGGGGAACACTGAAGCTTTCTTT | CASSSREGNTEAFF
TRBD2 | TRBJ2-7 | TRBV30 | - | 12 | TGTGCCTGGAGCCGGGGGGAGTACGAGCAGTACTTC | CAWSRGEYEQYF
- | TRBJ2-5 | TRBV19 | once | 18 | TGTGCCAGTAGTGCCCGACGATGGGCAGAGAGTTTACAAGAGACCCAGTACTTC | CASSARRWAESLQETQYF
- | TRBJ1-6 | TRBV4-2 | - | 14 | TGTGCCAGCAGCCAAGGACCCAGTGATTCACCCCTCCACTTT | CASSQGPSDSPLHF
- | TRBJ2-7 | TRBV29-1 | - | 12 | TGCAGCGTTGGCAACATTCAGGGCGAGCAGTACTTC | CSVGNIQGEQYF
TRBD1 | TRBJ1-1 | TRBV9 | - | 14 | TGTGCCAGCAGCCCAATTTACGGGGACAGGGGTGCTTTCTTT | CASSPIYGDRGAFF